This TCR beta chain was captured by sequencing in a study of shared clonotypes between healthy human individuals. Selected positively for CCR7 and CD45RO-negative, naive CD8 cells excluded terminally differentiated effector memory CD45RA+ cells. V was clipped by 4 bases and J by 3 bases; unmatched bases: 4. Germline lookup yields CDR1 SGHRS and CDR2 YFSETQ. The CDR3 totals 14 residues. This table comes from immunoSEQ multiplex PCR, and its TCRdb copy is limited to in-frame clones, with some not included. The data show about 1.9 million clones, 93% seen once. A single count supports this clone. Its target is unknown. Study-level findings and limits: The study found about 5% of naive CD4 clonotypes shared across a few donors. Blood was the only sampled material, and tissue repertoires likely differ.

The sequencing sample was made of naive CD8+ T cells from PBMCs. The sequence came from a man younger than 30 in good health. Some clones in this sample may be carry-over from other donors' samples. This sequence joins TRBV5-1 and TRBJ1-1; 9 bases fit TRBD1. The CDR3 region has the DNA TGCGCCAGCAGCCAAGGACAGGGGTACACTGAAGCTTTCTTT. Its translation is CASSQGQGYTEAFF.